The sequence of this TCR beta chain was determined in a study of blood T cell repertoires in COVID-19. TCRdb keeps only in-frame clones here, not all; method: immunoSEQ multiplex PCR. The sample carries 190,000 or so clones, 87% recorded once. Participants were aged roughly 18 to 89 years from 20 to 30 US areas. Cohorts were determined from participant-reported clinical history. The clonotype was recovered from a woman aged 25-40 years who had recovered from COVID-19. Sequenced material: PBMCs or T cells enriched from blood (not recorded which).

The CDR3, as DNA: TGTGCCAGCAGCTTGGATAGGGGACTTAGCTCCTACGAGCAGTACTTC. Residues: CASSLDRGLSSYEQYF. The chain carries TRBV5-4 and TRBJ2-7; maybe TRBD2 (6 bases). Germline V lookup: CDR1 SGHNT, CDR2 YYREEE (reference sequence). Deletions cut 0 bases from V and 0 bases from J, with 13 bases between. The CDR3 loop spans 16 amino acids.